One T cell receptor beta chain is described in this entry. This specimen comes from a study of blood T cell repertoires in COVID-19. Study information: The samples span acute and convalescent COVID-19 from the United States, Italy and Spain. T cells, B-cell-depleted T cells, or PBMCs provided the cDNA or gDNA that served as material.

Enrolled during active infection, Seattle patients were then followed longitudinally. Sequenced by immunoSEQ multiplex PCR; TCRdb stores in-frame clones only, minus some. Of fewer than 200,000 clones listed, about four fifths are singletons. The sequence was obtained from a woman between 65 and 79 years old with COVID-19, enrolled during active disease. Sequencing was carried out using peripheral blood.

CDR3 loop: CASSSGQGALKGGTQYF. In nucleotides, the CDR3 is TGTGCCAGCAGCTCGGGACAGGGGGCGCTCAAAGGAGGGACCCAGTACTTC. The chain couples TRBV7-9 to TRBJ2-5; TRBD1 matches 12 bases. CDR3 length: 17 residues. Unmatched junction bases numbered 13, after V lost 4 bases and J lost 7 bases. The germline CDR1 and CDR2 sequences are SEHNR and FQNEAQ (reference sequence).